This entry lists 13 T cell receptor beta chains sequenced from one sample in a study of blood T cell repertoires in COVID-19. The protocol was immunoSEQ multiplex PCR, while the TCRdb copy is restricted to in-frame clones and leaves out a portion. Among 73,000 or so clones, about nine tenths were seen once, and the ten largest hold under 15%. Sequences were obtained from peripheral blood. Every receptor here comes from a human donor with active COVID-19. The donor label of this sample is uncertain.

The chain has TRBV7-2 and TRBJ2-5; 10 bases match TRBD1. This CDR3 is built from 15 residues. Germline assignment: CDR1 SGHTA and CDR2 FQGNSA. V dropped 5 bases and J dropped 5; count of bases not matched to a gene: 8. The CDR3 here is CASSPGTGESETQYF. In DNA, the CDR3 is TGTGCCAGCAGCCCAGGGACAGGGGAGAGTGAGACCCAGTACTTC.

V usage is TRBV7-9 and J usage is TRBJ2-1; 7 nucleotides line up with TRBD2. The junction had 11 bases not matched to a gene; V was cut back by 8 bases and J by 4 bases. CDR1 and CDR2 from the germline V gene are SEHNR and FQNEAQ (reference sequence). The CDR3 runs to 15 residues. As DNA, the CDR3 is TGTGCCAGCGGGCCCTTGGCTAGCGGTTACAATGAGCAGTTCTTC. This gives the protein CASGPLASGYNEQFF.

The gene calls are TRBV19 and TRBJ2-4, with D maybe TRBD1 (5 bases). Per germline, CDR1 LNHDA and CDR2 SQIVND (reference sequence). Trimming left V 5 bases short and J 7 bases short, with 12 bases between. The CDR3 loop spans 13 amino acids. This chain's CDR3 is CASSSQGGNIQYF. The DNA of the CDR3 is TGTGCCAGTAGTTCCCAGGGTGGGAACATTCAGTACTTC. Full variable domain (missing parts from reference TRBV19 and TRBJ2-4): DGGITQSPKYLFRKEGQNVTLSCEQNLNHDAMYWYRQDPGQGLRLIYYSQIVNDFQKGDIAEGYSVSREKKESFPLTVTSAQKNPTAFYLCASSSQGGNIQYFGAGTRLSVL.

This clone appeared a few times. The rearrangement links TRBV5-1 to TRBJ2-1; D might be TRBD1 (6 bases). V was pared by 1 base and J by 0 bases, with 11 bases between. Germline V gene data show CDR1 as SGHRS and CDR2 as YFSETQ. This CDR3 has 16 amino acids. CDR3 sequence (DNA): TGCGCCAGCAGCTTGACTACAGGGAGCTCCTACAATGAGCAGTTCTTC. Amino acids: CASSLTTGSSYNEQFF.

The rearrangement links TRBV5-1 to TRBJ1-5; 12 bases agree with TRBD1. Germline V gene lookup returns CDR1 SGHRS and CDR2 YFSETQ. The junction had 5 bases not matched to a gene; V was cut back by 3 bases and J by 7 bases. The CDR3 length is 15 residues. CDR3: CASSWGQGAEQPQHF. The CDR3 bases are TGCGCCAGCAGCTGGGGACAGGGGGCCGAACAGCCCCAGCATTTT. Looking up the rest from reference TRBV5-1 and TRBJ1-5 gives the full variable domain: KAGVTQTPRYLIKTRGQQVTLSCSPISGHRSVSWYQQTPGQGLQFLFEYFSETQRNKGNFPGRFSGRQFSNSRSEMNVSTLELGDSALYLCASSWGQGAEQPQHFGDGTRLSIL.

In the case of this clone: The junction departs from germline at one end; a sequencing error may be responsible. The chain couples TRBV4-1 to TRBJ1-5; TRBD1 might be the D (6 bases). From germline, CDR1 is MGHRA and CDR2 YSYEKL. The CDR3 loop spans 13 amino acids. CDR3 coding DNA: TGCGCCACCAGCCGGGACATCAATCAGCCCCAGCATTTT. Protein sequence: CATSRDINQPQHF.

The chain carries TRBV5-1 and TRBJ1-6, with 8 bases fitting TRBD1. The germline V gene has CDR1 SGHRS and CDR2 YFSETQ. The CDR3 consists of 18 residues. Trimming at V came to 1 base and at J to 3 bases, leaving 9 bases not matched to a gene. In nucleotides, the CDR3 is TGCGCCAGCAGCTTGAGTCCCGGGACAGGAAACTATAATTCACCCCTCCACTTT. Translation: CASSLSPGTGNYNSPLHF.

The chain joins TRBV5-4 to TRBJ1-1, with a tentative D call TRBD1 (6 bases). The germline CDR1 and CDR2 sequences are SGHNT and YYREEE (reference sequence). The V gene lost 3 bases and the J gene lost 4 bases, with 16 bases spanning the gap. CDR3 length: 15 residues. DNA of the CDR3: TGTGCCAGCAGCTACGGCGAGGGGGTCGGCACTGAAGCTTTCTTT. Translated: CASSYGEGVGTEAFF.

The genes are TRBV7-8 and TRBJ2-3; possible D gene TRBD1, 6 bases. The V end lost 2 bases, the J end lost 0 bases, and 12 bases lay between the germline ends. The germline CDR1 and CDR2 sequences are SGHVS and FQNEAQ. The length of the CDR3 is 16 residues. CDR3 sequence: CASSLLQGVSTDTQYF. The CDR3, as DNA: TGTGCCAGCAGCTTACTACAGGGAGTAAGCACAGATACGCAGTATTTT.

The genes are TRBV3-1 (or the pseudogene TRBV3-2) and TRBJ1-1, with TRBD1 matching 9 bases. Germline values: CDR1 LGHDT, CDR2 YNNKEL (reference sequence). With 4 bases clipped from V and 5 bases from J, the junction kept 8 bases outside the gene matches. This CDR3 is built from 15 residues. CDR3 sequence reads: CASSLTRQGETEAFF. CDR3 coding DNA: TGTGCCAGCAGCCTAACCAGACAGGGGGAGACTGAAGCTTTCTTT.

The CDR3 protein is CATSDSTGPGELFF. The CDR3 nucleotides read TGTGCCACCAGTGACTCAACAGGGCCCGGGGAGCTGTTTTTT. The chain combines TRBV24-1 with TRBJ2-2; weak D call: TRBD1 (6 bases). With 4 bases removed from V and 6 bases from J, the gap between germline ends came to 11 bases. Germline V CDR1 and CDR2: KGHDR, SFDVKD. The CDR3 has 14 amino acids.

The rearrangement uses TRBV7-2 and TRBJ2-7, with D tentatively TRBD1 (5 bases). The V and J ends lost 0 bases and 3 bases respectively, with 12 bases between them. Per the germline V gene, CDR1 is SGHTA and CDR2 is FQGNSA. This CDR3 contains 15 residues. The CDR3 spells CASSLAARQYYEQYF. The CDR3 DNA is TGTGCCAGCAGCTTAGCCGCGAGACAGTACTACGAGCAGTACTTC.

The chain employs TRBV29-1 and TRBJ2-2; maybe TRBD2 (5 bases). There are 14 residues in the CDR3. The germline V and J ends were trimmed by 4 bases and 3 bases, with 12 bases remaining between them. Germline V gene lookup returns CDR1 SQVTM and CDR2 ANQGSEA. CDR3 sequence: CSVGSLADTGELFF. As DNA, the CDR3 is TGCAGCGTTGGCTCTCTAGCAGACACCGGGGAGCTGTTTTTT.